This TCR beta chain comes out of a study of shared clonotypes between healthy human individuals (TCRdb year 2020). Background for the entire study: A couple of women and a few men aged 18 to 49 years were included in the cohort. Per donor, three plates each were used for CD4 naive and CD4 memory, two for CD8 naive, and one for CD8 memory. To estimate repertoire size and how much clonotype sharing occurs between individuals, the study deeply sequenced the blood TCR repertoires of about 5 healthy adults. Libraries were prepared and TCR repertoires were sequenced by different laboratories using diverse techniques, in order to increase sequencing depth and limit assay-specific biases. Leukapheresis yielded between about 0.94 and 9.5 billion PBMCs per donor. Overall results and qualifications from the work: Pairwise subsampling indicated that sequencing depth was expected to affect the degree of clonotype sharing among donors. Larger estimated clonotype richness was generally found for naive subsets than for memory subsets. The small number of donors limited the genetic and exposure-history diversity represented. Incomplete sequencing was indicated by rarefaction of sorted-subset datasets, despite the large sequencing depth. Sampling was restricted to blood, and TCR repertoires in tissue are likely to differ from TCR repertoires in blood. Clonotypes shared by all four sorted-subset donors showed higher generation probabilities than non-shared clonotypes. About 5% of naive CD4, 3.5% of naive CD8, 2% to 2.5% of memory CD4, and roughly 0.4% of memory CD8 clonotypes were shared across a few donors.

For the CD8 naive samples, CD45RO-negative cells were positively selected for CCR7, yielding a CD45RA+CCR7+ population from which TemRA cells were excluded. The donors were healthy, HIV-negative adults with no recently reported acute infections or vaccinations. Every donor was a Caucasian adult living in Nashville, Tennessee, USA. Blood was collected by leukapheresis, and PBMCs were isolated by Ficoll-Histopaque density gradient centrifugation and then cryopreserved in liquid nitrogen vapor phase. Analytical flow cytometry was used to check the purity and quantity of every magnetically sorted T cell population. Genomic DNA was isolated from every sorted fraction and measured by UV absorbance on a Nanodrop 2000c. Using the deep immunoSEQ assay, multiplex PCR amplified TCR CDR3 regions from genomic DNA. For each cell subset, the extracted genomic DNA was distributed evenly across all wells of several immunoSEQ 96-well plates, and each plate served as one replicate. Each replicate PCR for sorted subsets received roughly 0.2 ug genomic DNA, equal to tens of thousands of T cell genomes. Purified libraries were measured with a Qubit 3.0 fluorometer, size-checked on a Bioanalyzer 2100, and measured again with the KAPA Library Quantification kit. Every immunoSEQ 96-well plate was sequenced on a dedicated single-read 150-cycle Illumina NextSeq 550 flow cell. As for how the authors treated the data: Because only junctional sequences without quality scores were contained in the immunoSEQ output, filtering matching that applied to full-length reads could not be performed. To assign V/J genes and CDR3, sequences were annotated against IMGT germline references using PyIR, a Python wrapper for IgBLAST v1.9. Reads were removed for weak V/J assignments (E-value above 1e-6), missing CDR3, stop codons, out-of-frame junctions, or ambiguous translated residues. A V3J clonotype was defined by an identical inferred V gene, J gene, and CDR3 amino acid sequence. The percentage overlap between two repertoires was calculated by dividing the number of shared unique clonotypes by the size of the smaller repertoire. RTK rarefaction, the Chao1 estimator, and Recon v2.1 estimates of unobserved clonotypes were used to assess repertoire richness. For all TCRbeta clonotypes obtained by the gDNA method from a few donors, generation probabilities were computed with OLGA. TCRdb took this table from immuneACCESS and kept in-frame rearrangements with V and J called. Such tables lack part of the clones; where checked against another copy, unresolved V genes explain under half of the gap, and the rest is unexplained. The V and J calls and clone size come from that table; D and trimming were worked out from the DNA. This sample holds about 2.1 million clones; 85% to 95% were observed only once. Together, the top ten hold around 1.7% of the sample.

Regarding this clone: The antigen it recognizes is unknown. Base-call qualities are not available, and no considerably larger clone is one nucleotide away.

For CDR1 and CDR2, the germline V gene (reference sequence) lists SEHNR and FQNEAQ. V was cut back by 6 bases and J by 2 bases, leaving a gap of 17 bases between them. The CDR3, from cysteine to phenylalanine, totals 16 residues. Kept here is only the CDR3 DNA, which spans 48 bases and is read in frame from base 1. The rearranged segments are TRBV7-9 and TRBJ2-4; TRBD2 is possibly the D segment (6 matching bases). The sequence was collected from a man in his late teens or twenties in good health. Some clones in this sample may be carry-over from other donors' samples. The specimen sequenced was naive CD8+ T cells from PBMCs. The sample's cell subset or site label, decoded: CD45RA+CCR7+. The CDR3 region reads CASRLGSAGTKNIQYF. The DNA reads TGTGCCAGCAGACTAGGGAGCGCGGGGACCAAAAACATTCAGTACTTC.